This TCR beta chain was sequenced for a study of blood T cell repertoires in COVID-19. Across the study: The origin of the acute and convalescent COVID-19 samples was the United States, Italy and Spain.

Assay: immunoSEQ multiplex PCR; the TCRdb copy retains only in-frame clones and omits some. This sample has 200,000 or so clones, with 80% to 90% found just once. After removal of 1 base from V and 8 bases from J, the junction contained 8 bases not matched to a gene. Germline V gene sequence: CDR1 SGHAT, CDR2 FQNNGV. The CDR3 spans 16 residues. The rearrangement uses TRBV11-2 and TRBJ2-2, with TRBD2 matching over 9 bases. The receptor's source is a middle-aged man who had recovered from COVID-19. Input material: peripheral blood. CDR3 nucleotides: TGTGCCAGCAGCTTAGCGTCTCCTAGCGGGATAGGGGAGCTGTTTTTT. Residues: CASSLASPSGIGELFF.